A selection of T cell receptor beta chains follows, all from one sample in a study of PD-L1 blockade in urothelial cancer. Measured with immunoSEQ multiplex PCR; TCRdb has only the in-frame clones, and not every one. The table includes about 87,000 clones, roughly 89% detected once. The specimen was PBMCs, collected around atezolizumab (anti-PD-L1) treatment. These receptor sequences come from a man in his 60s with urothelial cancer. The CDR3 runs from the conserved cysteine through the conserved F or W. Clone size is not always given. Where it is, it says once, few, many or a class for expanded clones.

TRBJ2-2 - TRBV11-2 CASSLDRSFMNTGELFF
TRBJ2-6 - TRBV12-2 CASRPPGGPSGANVLTF
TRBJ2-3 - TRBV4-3 CASSQRTVRDTQYF
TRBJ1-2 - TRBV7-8 CASSKDRGNYGYTF
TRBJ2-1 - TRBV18 CASSPDRVYNEQFF
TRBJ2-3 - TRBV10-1 CASSDGGRRDTQYF
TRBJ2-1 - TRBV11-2 CASSSDRSAREQFF
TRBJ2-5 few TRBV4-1 CASSRWRGPETQYF
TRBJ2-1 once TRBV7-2 CASSLGAGVLNEQFF
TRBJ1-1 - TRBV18 CASSPDREAFF
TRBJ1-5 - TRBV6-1 CASSESQGYQPQHF
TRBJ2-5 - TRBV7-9 CASSLGTSGGTQETQYF
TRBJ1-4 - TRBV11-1 CAPQTGKTNEKLFF
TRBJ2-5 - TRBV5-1 CASRSGVTKETQYF
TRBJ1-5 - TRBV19 CASSLRRGDYQPQHF
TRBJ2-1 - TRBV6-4 CASSVRGMDNEQFF
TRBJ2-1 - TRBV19 CASSISAGASYNEQFF
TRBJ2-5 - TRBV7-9 CASSLDGGVGLETQYF
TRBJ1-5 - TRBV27 CASSLSRGDQPQHF
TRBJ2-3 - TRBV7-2 CASSLVGGSSTDTQYF
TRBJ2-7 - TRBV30 CAWSSQGPHEQYF
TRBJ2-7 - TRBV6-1 CASSEVGHLYEQYF
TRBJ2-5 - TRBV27 CASEEETQYF